This T cell receptor beta chain was recorded in a study of blood T cell repertoires in COVID-19. Study overall: The United States, Italy and Spain supplied acute and convalescent COVID-19 samples. In each case, the material was cDNA or gDNA derived from T cells, B-cell-depleted T cells, or PBMCs.

In the original workflow: Amplification of reference gene primers provided the estimated nucleated cell counts. This table comes from immunoSEQ multiplex PCR, and its TCRdb copy is limited to in-frame clones, with some not included. V, J and clone size were drawn from that table, and D and trimming were deduced from the DNA. The table includes tens of thousands of clones, 84% detected once. Unmatched junction bases numbered 8, after V lost 4 bases and J lost 8 bases. CDR1 and CDR2 (germline): SGHRS, YFSETQ. The CDR3 spans 14 residues. The chain uses TRBV5-1 and TRBJ1-2; 10 positions match TRBD1. The sample comprised peripheral blood. This sequence originates from a man in his fifties with acute or convalescent COVID-19. CDR3 region: CASSRPGTGDGYTF. DNA of the CDR3: TGCGCCAGCAGCCGTCCCGGGACAGGGGACGGCTACACCTTC.